Listed below are T cell receptor beta chains from one sample, sequenced in a study of blood T cell repertoires in COVID-19. The assay was immunoSEQ multiplex PCR, and TCRdb's table has in-frame clones only and misses some. The top ten clones hold 8% to 9% of a sample with approximately 210,000 clones, about 76% of them seen once. The sequenced sample was PBMCs or T cells enriched from blood (not recorded which). The source is a woman aged 50 to 60 with acute COVID-19. The CDR3 runs from the conserved cysteine through the conserved F or W. Each record gives: clone size, V gene, J gene, D gene, CDR3 protein, CDR3 DNA. A D gene is named only where the DNA matches it firmly. Only some rows state a clone size, as once, few, many or a class for expanded clones.

.	TRBV7-2	TRBJ1-5	.	CASSDTPGLSTQPQHF	TGTGCCAGCAGCGATACGCCGGGTCTGTCTACTCAGCCCCAGCATTTT
few	TRBV11-1	TRBJ1-1	.	CASSLAPTGTTEAFF	TGTGCCAGCAGCCTTGCCCCTACAGGGACCACTGAAGCTTTCTTT
many	TRBV5-8	TRBJ1-3	.	CASSHGQISGNTIYF	TGTGCCAGCAGCCACGGACAGATCTCTGGAAACACCATATATTTT
.	TRBV2	TRBJ1-4	.	CASSESGVGEKLFF	TGTGCCAGCAGTGAATCCGGGGTTGGTGAAAAACTGTTTTTT
.	TRBV18	TRBJ1-3	TRBD1	CASSPGIGGLTGNTIYF	TGTGCCAGCTCACCCGGAATAGGGGGCTTGACTGGAAACACCATATATTTT
.	TRBV11-3	TRBJ2-5	TRBD1	CASSPGQGLSQETQYF	TGTGCCAGCAGCCCAGGACAGGGACTTAGCCAAGAGACCCAGTACTTC
.	TRBV28	TRBJ1-1	.	CASRKASGRRTEAFF	TGTGCCAGCAGGAAAGCTAGCGGGCGGCGAACTGAAGCTTTCTTT
.	TRBV7-2	TRBJ2-3	.	CASSPVLRLYTDTQYF	TGTGCCAGCAGCCCCGTACTTAGACTGTACACAGATACGCAGTATTTT
.	TRBV18	TRBJ2-3	.	CASSPSREDTQYF	TGTGCCAGCTCACCCTCTCGAGAAGATACGCAGTATTTT
.	TRBV28	TRBJ1-1	.	CASSLPVGVMNTEAFF	TGTGCCAGCAGTTTGCCCGTGGGCGTCATGAACACTGAAGCTTTCTTT
.	TRBV13	TRBJ1-3	TRBD1	CASSSFDRVAYF	TGTGCCAGCAGCTCATTCGACAGGGTAGCATATTTT
.	TRBV24-1	TRBJ2-5	TRBD1	CATSESGTGRVFETQYF	TGTGCCACCAGTGAGTCCGGGACAGGGAGAGTTTTTGAGACCCAGTACTTC
.	TRBV11-2	TRBJ2-7	TRBD1	CASSSTGDSYEQYF	TGTGCCAGCAGCTCGACAGGGGACTCCTACGAGCAGTACTTC
.	TRBV24-1	TRBJ2-7	TRBD2	CATSGVVGGDEQYF	TGTGCCACCAGTGGAGTAGTGGGGGGGGACGAGCAGTACTTC
.	TRBV4-3	TRBJ1-5	.	CASSQDLNQPQHF	TGCGCCAGCAGCCAAGATCTGAATCAGCCCCAGCATTTT
.	TRBV7-2	TRBJ2-2	TRBD2	CASSLSRLAINTGELFF	TGTGCCAGCAGCTTATCCCGACTAGCGATCAACACCGGGGAGCTGTTTTTT
.	TRBV9	TRBJ2-1	.	CASSVALANEQFF	TGTGCCAGCAGCGTAGCTCTGGCCAATGAGCAGTTCTTC
.	TRBV28	TRBJ2-5	.	CASSFGGAGAQETQYF	TGTGCCAGCAGTTTCGGCGGGGCGGGGGCACAAGAGACCCAGTACTTC
.	TRBV11-3	TRBJ1-4	TRBD1	CASSYARGQNEKLFF	TGTGCCAGCAGCTACGCTCGGGGACAGAATGAAAAACTGTTTTTT
.	TRBV28	TRBJ1-2	.	CATLQGGGDGYTF	TGTGCCACTCTACAAGGGGGAGGGGATGGCTACACCTTC
.	TRBV5-5	TRBJ1-2	.	CASSLIALYGYTF	TGTGCCAGCAGCTTGATAGCACTCTATGGCTACACCTTC
once	TRBV19	TRBJ2-4	TRBD2	CASRQNGGDIQYF	TGTGCCAGTAGACAGAACGGGGGGGACATTCAGTACTTC
.	TRBV19	TRBJ1-4	.	CASKDSPATNEKLFF	TGTGCCAGCAAGGACAGTCCAGCAACTAATGAAAAACTGTTTTTT
.	TRBV7-3	TRBJ2-7	TRBD2	CASSLSGATYEQYF	TGTGCCAGCAGCCTTAGCGGGGCAACCTACGAGCAGTACTTC
.	TRBV19	TRBJ2-7	TRBD2	CASSMLAGGNYEQYF	TGTGCCAGTAGTATGCTAGCGGGAGGGAACTACGAGCAGTACTTC
.	TRBV11-2	TRBJ1-6	.	CASSSSNSPLHF	TGTGCCAGCAGCTCCTCCAATTCACCCCTCCACTTT
.	TRBV28	TRBJ1-3	.	CASSHDRQRDTIYF	TGTGCCAGCAGCCACGACAGACAACGGGACACCATATATTTT
.	TRBV5-4	TRBJ2-3	.	CASSFRWNQEQYF	TGTGCCAGCAGCTTTCGGTGGAACCAGGAGCAGTATTTT
.	TRBV12-3/TRBV12-4	TRBJ2-5	TRBD2	CASKSGGGETQYF	TGTGCCAGCAAAAGCGGGGGGGGAGAGACCCAGTACTTC
.	TRBV12-3/TRBV12-4	TRBJ1-1	.	CASSLGTSEAFF	TGTGCCAGCAGTTTAGGGACATCCGAAGCTTTCTTT
.	TRBV30	TRBJ2-1	TRBD2	CAWRGAGPHNEQFF	TGTGCCTGGAGAGGAGCGGGACCCCACAATGAGCAGTTCTTC
.	TRBV29-1	TRBJ2-1	TRBD1	CSVPGQGISQSSYNEQFF	TGCAGCGTGCCGGGACAGGGTATTTCCCAGAGCTCCTACAATGAGCAGTTCTTC
.	TRBV4-3	TRBJ1-6	.	CASSQAPPFGQFNSPLHF	TGCGCCAGCAGCCAAGCACCGCCCTTTGGGCAGTTTAATTCACCCCTCCACTTT
.	TRBV6-2/TRBV6-3	TRBJ2-5	.	CASSYAGLASQYF	TGTGCCAGCAGTTACGCGGGGCTAGCTTCCCAGTACTTC
.	TRBV9	TRBJ2-5	.	CASSVDTQETQYF	TGTGCCAGCAGCGTAGACACCCAAGAGACCCAGTACTTC
.	TRBV9	TRBJ2-5	TRBD2	CASSSRLAGDTQYF	TGTGCCAGCAGCTCTCGACTAGCGGGGGATACCCAGTACTTC
.	TRBV29-1	TRBJ2-1	.	CSVGPQGRASDEQFF	TGCAGCGTTGGCCCCCAGGGCAGGGCTTCCGATGAGCAGTTCTTC
.	TRBV9	TRBJ2-5	TRBD2	CASSVAGGQETQYF	TGTGCCAGCAGCGTAGCGGGGGGGCAAGAGACCCAGTACTTC
.	TRBV2	TRBJ1-6	.	CASSVSSRNGSPLHF	TGTGCCAGCAGTGTGTCGTCCAGGAACGGATCACCCCTCCACTTT
.	TRBV5-1	TRBJ1-3	TRBD1	CASSPGDRGTETIYF	TGCGCCAGCAGCCCAGGGGACAGGGGGACGGAGACCATATATTTT
.	TRBV9	TRBJ2-1	.	CASSVDAGGYNEQFF	TGTGCCAGCAGCGTAGACGCCGGCGGGTACAATGAGCAGTTCTTC
.	TRBV5-6	TRBJ1-3	.	CASSLRRVSGNTIYF	TGTGCCAGCAGCTTGAGGAGGGTTTCTGGAAACACCATATATTTT
.	TRBV2	TRBJ1-4	TRBD1	CASIRTGRSDAVEKLFF	TGTGCCAGCATAAGGACAGGCCGATCCGACGCAGTTGAAAAACTGTTTTTT
.	TRBV7-8	TRBJ1-3	.	CASSSLRDTGSTGNGNTIYF	TGTGCCAGCAGCTCCCTCCGGGACACAGGGTCCACGGGGAATGGAAACACCATATATTTT
once	TRBV5-5	TRBJ1-5	TRBD1	CASSLVTGSSNQPQHF	TGTGCCAGCAGCTTGGTGACAGGGAGTAGCAATCAGCCCCAGCATTTT
.	TRBV30	TRBJ1-1	.	CAYTAGYTEAFF	TGTGCCTACACAGCGGGGTACACTGAAGCTTTCTTT
.	TRBV11-2	TRBJ2-5	.	CASSTYPGPQETQYF	TGTGCCAGCAGCACCTATCCAGGTCCCCAAGAGACCCAGTACTTC